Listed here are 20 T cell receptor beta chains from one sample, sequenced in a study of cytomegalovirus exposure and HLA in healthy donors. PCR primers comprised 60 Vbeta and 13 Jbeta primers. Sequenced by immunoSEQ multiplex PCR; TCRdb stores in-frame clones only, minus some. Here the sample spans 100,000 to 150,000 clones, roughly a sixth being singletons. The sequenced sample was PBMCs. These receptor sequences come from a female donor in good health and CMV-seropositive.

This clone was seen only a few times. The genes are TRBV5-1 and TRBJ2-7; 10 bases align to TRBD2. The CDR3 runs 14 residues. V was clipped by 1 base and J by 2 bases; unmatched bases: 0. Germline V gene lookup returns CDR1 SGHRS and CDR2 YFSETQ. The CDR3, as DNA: TGCGCCAGCAGCTTGACTAGCGGGGCCTACGAGCAGTACTTC. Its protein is CASSLTSGAYEQYF. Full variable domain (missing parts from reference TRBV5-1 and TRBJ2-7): KAGVTQTPRYLIKTRGQQVTLSCSPISGHRSVSWYQQTPGQGLQFLFEYFSETQRNKGNFPGRFSGRQFSNSRSEMNVSTLELGDSALYLCASSLTSGAYEQYFGPGTRLTVT.

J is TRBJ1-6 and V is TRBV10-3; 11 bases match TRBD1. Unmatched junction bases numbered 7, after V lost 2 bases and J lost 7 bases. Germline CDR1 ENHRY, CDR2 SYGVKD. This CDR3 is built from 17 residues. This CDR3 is CAISEGGQGVYNSPLHF. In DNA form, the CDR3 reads TGTGCCATCAGTGAGGGGGGACAGGGGGTCTACAATTCACCCCTCCACTTT.

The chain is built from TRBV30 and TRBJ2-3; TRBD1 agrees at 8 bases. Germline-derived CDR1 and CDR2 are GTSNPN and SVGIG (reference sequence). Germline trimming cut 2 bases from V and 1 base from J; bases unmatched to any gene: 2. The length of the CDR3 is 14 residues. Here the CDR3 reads CAWSRTGRTDTQYF. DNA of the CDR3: TGTGCCTGGAGTAGGACAGGGCGCACAGATACGCAGTATTTT.

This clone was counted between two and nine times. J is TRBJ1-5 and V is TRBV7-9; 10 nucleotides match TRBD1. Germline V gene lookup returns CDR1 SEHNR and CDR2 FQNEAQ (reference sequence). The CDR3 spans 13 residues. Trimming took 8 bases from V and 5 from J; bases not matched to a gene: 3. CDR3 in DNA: TGTGCCAGCGCCGGGACAGGGGATCAGCCCCAGCATTTT. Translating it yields CASAGTGDQPQHF.

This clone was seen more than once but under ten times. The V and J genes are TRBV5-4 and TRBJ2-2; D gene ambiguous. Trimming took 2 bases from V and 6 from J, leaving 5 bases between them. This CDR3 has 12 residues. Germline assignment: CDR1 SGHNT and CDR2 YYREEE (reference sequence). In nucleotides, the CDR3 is TGTGCCAGCAGCTTTTATTCCGGGGAGCTGTTTTTT. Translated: CASSFYSGELFF.

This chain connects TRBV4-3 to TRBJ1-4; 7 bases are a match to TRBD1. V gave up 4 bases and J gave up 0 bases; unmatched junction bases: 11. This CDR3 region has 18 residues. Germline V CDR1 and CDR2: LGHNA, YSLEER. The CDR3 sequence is CASSLLPTGDATNEKLFF. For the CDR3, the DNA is TGCGCCAGCAGCCTACTACCCACAGGGGACGCAACTAATGAAAAACTGTTTTTT.

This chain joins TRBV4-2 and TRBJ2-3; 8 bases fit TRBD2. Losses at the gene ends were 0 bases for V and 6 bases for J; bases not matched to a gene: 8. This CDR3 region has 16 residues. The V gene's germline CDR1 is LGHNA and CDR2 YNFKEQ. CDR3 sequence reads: CASSQEWASSGDTQYF. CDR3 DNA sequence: TGTGCCAGCAGCCAAGAATGGGCATCTAGCGGGGATACGCAGTATTTT.

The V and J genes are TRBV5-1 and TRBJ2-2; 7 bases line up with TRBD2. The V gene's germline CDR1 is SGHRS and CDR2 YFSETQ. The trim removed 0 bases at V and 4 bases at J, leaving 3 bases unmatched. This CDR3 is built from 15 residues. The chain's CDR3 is CASSLGLASTGELFF. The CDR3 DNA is TGCGCCAGCAGCTTGGGACTAGCTAGCACCGGGGAGCTGTTTTTT. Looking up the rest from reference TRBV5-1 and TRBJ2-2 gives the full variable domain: KAGVTQTPRYLIKTRGQQVTLSCSPISGHRSVSWYQQTPGQGLQFLFEYFSETQRNKGNFPGRFSGRQFSNSRSEMNVSTLELGDSALYLCASSLGLASTGELFFGEGSRLTVL.

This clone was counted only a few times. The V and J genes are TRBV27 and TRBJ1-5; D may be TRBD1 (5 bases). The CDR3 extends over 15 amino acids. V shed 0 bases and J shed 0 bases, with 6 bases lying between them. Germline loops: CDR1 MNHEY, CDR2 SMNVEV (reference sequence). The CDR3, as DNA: TGTGCCAGCAGTTTATCGGGACTTAGCAATCAGCCCCAGCATTTT. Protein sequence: CASSLSGLSNQPQHF.

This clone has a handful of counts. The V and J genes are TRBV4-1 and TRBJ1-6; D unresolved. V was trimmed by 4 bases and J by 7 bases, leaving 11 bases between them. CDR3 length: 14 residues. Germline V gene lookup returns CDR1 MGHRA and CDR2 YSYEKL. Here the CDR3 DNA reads TGCGCCAGCAGCCGACCGTCGGGAAATTCACCCCTCCACTTT. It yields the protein CASSRPSGNSPLHF.

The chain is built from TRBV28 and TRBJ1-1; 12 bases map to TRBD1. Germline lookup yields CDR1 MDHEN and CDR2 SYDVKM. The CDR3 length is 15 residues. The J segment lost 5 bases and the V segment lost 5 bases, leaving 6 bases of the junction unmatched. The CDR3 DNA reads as TGTGCCAGCAGTCGGGACAGGGGGCGGGGGACTGAAGCTTTCTTT. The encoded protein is CASSRDRGRGTEAFF.

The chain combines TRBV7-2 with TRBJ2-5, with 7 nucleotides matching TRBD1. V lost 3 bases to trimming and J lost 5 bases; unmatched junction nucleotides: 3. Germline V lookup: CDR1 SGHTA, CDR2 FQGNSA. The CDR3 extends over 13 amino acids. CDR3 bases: TGTGCCAGCAGCTTGGGACAGCAGGAGACCCAGTACTTC. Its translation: CASSLGQQETQYF.

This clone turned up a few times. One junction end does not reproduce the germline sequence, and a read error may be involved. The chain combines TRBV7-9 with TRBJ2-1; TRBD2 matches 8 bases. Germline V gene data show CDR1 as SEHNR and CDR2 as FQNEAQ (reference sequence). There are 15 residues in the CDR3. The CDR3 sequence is CASSVAGSAYNEQFF. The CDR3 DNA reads TGTGCCAGCAGCGTAGCGGGGAGTGCCTACAATGAGCAGTTCTTC.

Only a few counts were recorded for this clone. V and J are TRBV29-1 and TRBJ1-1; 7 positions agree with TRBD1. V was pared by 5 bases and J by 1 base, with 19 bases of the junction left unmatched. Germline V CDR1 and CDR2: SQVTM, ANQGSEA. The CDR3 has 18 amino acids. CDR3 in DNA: TGCAGCGTTCAACCCCTCAGGGGGGCGATCGCCAAGAACACTGAAGCTTTCTTT. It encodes CSVQPLRGAIAKNTEAFF.

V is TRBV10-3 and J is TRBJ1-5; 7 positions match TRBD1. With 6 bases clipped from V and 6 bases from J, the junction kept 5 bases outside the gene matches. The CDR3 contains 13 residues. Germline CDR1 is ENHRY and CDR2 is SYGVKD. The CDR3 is CAIRETGFQPQHF. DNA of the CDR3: TGTGCCATCAGGGAGACAGGGTTTCAGCCCCAGCATTTT.

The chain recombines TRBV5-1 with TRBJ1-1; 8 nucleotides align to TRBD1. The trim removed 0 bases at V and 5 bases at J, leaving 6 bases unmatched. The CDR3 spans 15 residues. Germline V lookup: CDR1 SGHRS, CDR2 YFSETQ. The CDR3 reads CASSLGRTGRTEAFF. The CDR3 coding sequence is TGCGCCAGCAGCTTGGGAAGGACAGGGCGGACTGAAGCTTTCTTT.

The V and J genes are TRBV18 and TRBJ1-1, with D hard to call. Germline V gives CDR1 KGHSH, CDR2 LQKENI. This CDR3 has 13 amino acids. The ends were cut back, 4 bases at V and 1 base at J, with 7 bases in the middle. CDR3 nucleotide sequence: TGTGCCAGCTCACGGGCTCAGAACACTGAAGCTTTCTTT. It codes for CASSRAQNTEAFF. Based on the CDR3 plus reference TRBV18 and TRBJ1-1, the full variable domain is NAGVMQNPRHLVRRRGQEARLRCSPMKGHSHVYWYRQLPEEGLKFMVYLQKENIIDESGMPKERFSAEFPKEGPSILRIQQVVRGDSAAYFCASSRAQNTEAFFGQGTRLTVV.

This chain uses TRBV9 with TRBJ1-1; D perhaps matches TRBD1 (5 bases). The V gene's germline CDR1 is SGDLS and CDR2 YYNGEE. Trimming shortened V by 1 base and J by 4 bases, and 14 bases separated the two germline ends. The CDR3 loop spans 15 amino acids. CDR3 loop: CASSVQAAGGTEAFF. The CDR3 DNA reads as TGTGCCAGCAGCGTACAGGCCGCCGGGGGCACTGAAGCTTTCTTT.

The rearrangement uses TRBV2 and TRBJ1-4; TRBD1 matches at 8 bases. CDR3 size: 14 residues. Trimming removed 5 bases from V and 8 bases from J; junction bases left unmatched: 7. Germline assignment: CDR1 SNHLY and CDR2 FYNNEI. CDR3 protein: CASSLDRGEEKLFF. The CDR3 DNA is TGTGCCAGCAGTCTTGACAGGGGTGAAGAAAAACTGTTTTTT.

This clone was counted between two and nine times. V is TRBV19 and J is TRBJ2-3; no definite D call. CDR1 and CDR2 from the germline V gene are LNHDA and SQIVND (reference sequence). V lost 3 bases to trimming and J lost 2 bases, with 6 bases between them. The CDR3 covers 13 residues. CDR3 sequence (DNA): TGTGCCAGTAGTATGATAGACACAGATACGCAGTATTTT. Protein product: CASSMIDTDTQYF.